The clone carrying this TCR beta chain was observed a single time. What it binds is not known. Germline loops: CDR1 MNHEY, CDR2 SMNVEV (reference sequence). The CDR3 is 14 residues long. The V end was cut by 4 bases, the J end by 3 bases, with 12 bases between. This sample was taken from a study of cytomegalovirus exposure and HLA in healthy donors. General study findings and limits: The likely origin of a cluster of highly shared sequence variants was a sequencing artifact.

PCR involved 60 Vbeta and 13 Jbeta primers. Libraries were prepared by immunoSEQ multiplex PCR; TCRdb keeps only in-frame clonotypes and omits some of them. The sample consists of around 140,000 clones, roughly four fifths of them appearing once. The sample comprised PBMCs. The source of this sequence is a male donor in good health and CMV-seronegative. The chain employs TRBV27 and TRBJ1-2; D is perhaps TRBD1 (6 bases). This CDR3 is CASSSTDSYYGYTF. The CDR3 nucleotides read TGTGCCAGCAGTTCGACGGACAGTTACTATGGCTACACCTTC.